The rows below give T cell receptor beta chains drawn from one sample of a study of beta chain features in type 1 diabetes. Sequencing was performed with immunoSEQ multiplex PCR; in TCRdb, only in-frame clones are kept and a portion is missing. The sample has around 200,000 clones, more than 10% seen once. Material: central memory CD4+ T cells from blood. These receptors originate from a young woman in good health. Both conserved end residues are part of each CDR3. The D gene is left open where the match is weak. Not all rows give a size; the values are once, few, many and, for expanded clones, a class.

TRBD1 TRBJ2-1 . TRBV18 CASSPPDRVLYNEQFF TGTGCCAGCTCACCTCCTGACAGGGTTCTATACAATGAGCAGTTCTTC
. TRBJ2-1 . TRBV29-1 CSTGARSYNEQFF TGCAGCACGGGAGCCCGCTCCTACAATGAGCAGTTCTTC
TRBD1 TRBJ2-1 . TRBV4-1 CASSQPDRVPEQFF TGCGCCAGCAGCCAACCGGACAGGGTCCCTGAGCAGTTCTTC
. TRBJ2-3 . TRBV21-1 CASSKVPRIADTQYF TGTGCCAGCAGCAAAGTCCCCCGAATCGCGGATACGCAGTATTTT
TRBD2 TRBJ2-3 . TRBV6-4 CASSEQVAGVSDTQYF TGTGCCAGCAGTGAACAGGTAGCGGGAGTATCAGATACGCAGTATTTT
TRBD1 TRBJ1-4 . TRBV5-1 CASTMGTGDEKLFF TGCGCCAGCACGATGGGGACAGGTGACGAAAAACTGTTTTTT
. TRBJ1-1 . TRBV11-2 CASSLDLAVNTEAFF TGTGCCAGCAGCTTAGATTTGGCTGTGAACACTGAAGCTTTCTTT
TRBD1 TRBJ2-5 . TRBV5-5 CASSVRGQASRGETQYF TGTGCCAGCAGCGTAAGGGGACAGGCCTCCCGGGGAGAGACCCAGTACTTC
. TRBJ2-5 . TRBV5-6 CASSLRQQETQYF TGTGCCAGCAGCTTGAGACAGCAAGAGACCCAGTACTTC
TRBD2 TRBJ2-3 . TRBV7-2 CASSPGLAGVSDTQYF TGTGCCAGCAGCCCCGGACTAGCGGGAGTATCAGATACGCAGTATTTT
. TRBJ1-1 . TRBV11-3 CASSFQGFTEAFF TGTGCCAGCAGCTTCCAGGGTTTCACTGAAGCTTTCTTT
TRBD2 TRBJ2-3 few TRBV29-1 CSGGGNVRYF TGCAGTGGGGGGGGAAACGTTCGGTATTTT
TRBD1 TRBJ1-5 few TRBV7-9 CASSTGQGASHQPQHF TGTGCCAGCAGCACGGGACAGGGGGCTTCCCATCAGCCCCAGCATTTT
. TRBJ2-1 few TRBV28 CASSLRLQGQFF TGTGCCAGCAGTTTAAGGCTCCAGGGTCAGTTCTTC
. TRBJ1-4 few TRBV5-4 CASRDDSRDEKLFF TGTGCCAGCAGGGACGACAGTCGTGATGAAAAACTGTTTTTT
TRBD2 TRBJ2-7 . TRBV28 CASRMTSGKGWQYF TGTGCCAGCAGAATGACTAGCGGGAAGGGTTGGCAGTACTTC
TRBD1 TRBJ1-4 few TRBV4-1 CASSQEDRRNEKLFF TGCGCCAGCAGCCAAGAGGACAGGAGGAATGAAAAACTGTTTTTT
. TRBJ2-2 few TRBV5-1 CASSLVENGELFF TGCGCCAGCAGCTTGGTAGAGAACGGGGAGCTGTTTTTT
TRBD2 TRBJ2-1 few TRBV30 CAWSKGRGNEQFF TGTGCCTGGAGTAAGGGGAGGGGCAATGAGCAGTTCTTC
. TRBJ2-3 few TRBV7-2 CASSLEGGAGLDTQYF TGTGCCAGCAGCTTAGAAGGTGGGGCAGGTCTGGATACGCAGTATTTT
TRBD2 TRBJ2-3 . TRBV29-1 CSAGVAGGTLSGTQYF TGCAGCGCCGGAGTAGCGGGAGGTACTCTTTCGGGTACGCAGTATTTT
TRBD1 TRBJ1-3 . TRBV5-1 CASSQQGAGNTIYF TGCGCCAGCAGCCAACAGGGGGCTGGAAACACCATATATTTT
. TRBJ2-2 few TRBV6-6 CASLFSGELFF TGTGCCAGCTTATTCTCCGGGGAGCTGTTTTTT
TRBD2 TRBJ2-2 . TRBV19 CASSLAGGRNTGELFF TGTGCCAGTAGCTTAGCGGGAGGGCGCAACACCGGGGAGCTGTTTTTT
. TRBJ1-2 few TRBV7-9 CASSPSTGNGYTF TGTGCCAGCAGCCCTTCTACAGGGAACGGCTACACCTTC
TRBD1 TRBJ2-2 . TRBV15 CATSRVKGQGNTGELFF TGTGCCACCAGCAGAGTCAAGGGACAGGGGAATACCGGGGAGCTGTTTTTT
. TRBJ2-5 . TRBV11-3 CASSPQGREGTQYF TGTGCCAGCAGCCCCCAGGGGCGTGAGGGGACCCAGTACTTC
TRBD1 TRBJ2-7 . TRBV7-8 CASSPGTGVSYEQYF TGTGCCAGCAGCCCCGGGACAGGGGTCAGCTACGAGCAGTACTTC